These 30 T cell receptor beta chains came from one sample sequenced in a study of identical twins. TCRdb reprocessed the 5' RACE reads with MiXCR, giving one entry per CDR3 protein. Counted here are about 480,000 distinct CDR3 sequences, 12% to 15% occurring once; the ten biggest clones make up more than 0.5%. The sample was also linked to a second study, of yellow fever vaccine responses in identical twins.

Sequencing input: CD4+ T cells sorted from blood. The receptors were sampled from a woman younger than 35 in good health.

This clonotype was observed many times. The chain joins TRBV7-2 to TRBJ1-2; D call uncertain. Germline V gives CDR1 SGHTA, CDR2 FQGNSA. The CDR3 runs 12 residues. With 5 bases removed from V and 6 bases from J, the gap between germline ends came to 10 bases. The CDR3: CASSLDGHGYTF. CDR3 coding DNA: TGTGCCAGCAGCCTAGACGGCCATGGCTACACCTTC.

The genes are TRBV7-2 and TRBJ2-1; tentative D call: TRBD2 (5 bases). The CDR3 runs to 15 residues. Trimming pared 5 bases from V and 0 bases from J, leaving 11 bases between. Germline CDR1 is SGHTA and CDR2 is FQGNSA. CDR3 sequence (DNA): TGTGCCAGCAGCATCTGGAGGAGCTCCTACAATGAGCAGTTCTTC. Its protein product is CASSIWRSSYNEQFF.

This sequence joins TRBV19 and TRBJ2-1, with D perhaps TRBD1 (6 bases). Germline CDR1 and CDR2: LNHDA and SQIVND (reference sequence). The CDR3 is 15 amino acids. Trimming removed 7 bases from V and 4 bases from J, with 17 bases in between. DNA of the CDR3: TGTGCCAGTACCGACGCTGGTGGACAGTACAATGAGCAGTTCTTC. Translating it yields CASTDAGGQYNEQFF.

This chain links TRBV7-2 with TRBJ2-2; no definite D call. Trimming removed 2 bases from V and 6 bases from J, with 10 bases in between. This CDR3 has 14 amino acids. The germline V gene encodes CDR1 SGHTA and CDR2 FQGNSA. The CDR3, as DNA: TGTGCCAGCAGCTTACAGGCTACAGCCGGGGAGCTGTTTTTT. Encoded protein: CASSLQATAGELFF.

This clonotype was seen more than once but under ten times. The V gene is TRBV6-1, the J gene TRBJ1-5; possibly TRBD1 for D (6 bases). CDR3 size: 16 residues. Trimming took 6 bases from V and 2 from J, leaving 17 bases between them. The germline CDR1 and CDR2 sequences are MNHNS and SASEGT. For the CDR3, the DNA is TGTGCCAGCAGGAAGAACAGGGACACGGGCAATCAGCCCCAGCATTTT. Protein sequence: CASRKNRDTGNQPQHF.

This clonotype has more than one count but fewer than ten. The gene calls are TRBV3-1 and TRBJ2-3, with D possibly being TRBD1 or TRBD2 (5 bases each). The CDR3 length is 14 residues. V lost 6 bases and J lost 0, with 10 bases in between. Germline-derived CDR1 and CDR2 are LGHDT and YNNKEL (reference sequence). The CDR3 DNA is TGTGCCAGCAGACGGGACCGCAGCACAGATACGCAGTATTTT. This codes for CASRRDRSTDTQYF.

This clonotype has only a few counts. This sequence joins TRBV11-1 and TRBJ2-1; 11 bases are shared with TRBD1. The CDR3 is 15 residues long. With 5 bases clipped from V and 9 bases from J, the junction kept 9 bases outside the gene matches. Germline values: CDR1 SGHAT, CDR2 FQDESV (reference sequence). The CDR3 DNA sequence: TGTGCCAGCAGCGCCGCTGGACAGGGGGCTGGTGAGCAGTTCTTC. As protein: CASSAAGQGAGEQFF.

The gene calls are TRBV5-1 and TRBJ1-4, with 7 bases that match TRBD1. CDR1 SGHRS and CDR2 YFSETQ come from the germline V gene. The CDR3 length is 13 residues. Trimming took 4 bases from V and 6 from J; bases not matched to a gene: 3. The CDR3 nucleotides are TGCGCCAGCAGCCCCGGGACAGATGAAAAACTGTTTTTT. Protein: CASSPGTDEKLFF.

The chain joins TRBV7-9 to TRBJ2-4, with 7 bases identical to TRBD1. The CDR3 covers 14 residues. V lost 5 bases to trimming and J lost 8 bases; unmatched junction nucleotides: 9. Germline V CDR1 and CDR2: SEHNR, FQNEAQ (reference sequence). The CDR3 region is CASSPTGVTYIQYF. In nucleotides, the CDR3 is TGTGCCAGCAGCCCCACAGGGGTGACCTACATTCAGTACTTC.

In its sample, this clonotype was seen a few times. The CDR3 nucleotides are TGTGCCAGCAGTTATCCTCCCCGTCCGGGGGCGTCAGCCTACGAGCAGTACTTC. Translating it yields CASSYPPRPGASAYEQYF. The V and J genes are TRBV6-5 and TRBJ2-7; D assignment may be TRBD1 or TRBD2 (6 bases each). The V and J ends lost 3 bases and 2 bases respectively, with 23 bases between them. Germline V gives CDR1 MNHEY, CDR2 SVGAGI. This CDR3 is 18 amino acids long.

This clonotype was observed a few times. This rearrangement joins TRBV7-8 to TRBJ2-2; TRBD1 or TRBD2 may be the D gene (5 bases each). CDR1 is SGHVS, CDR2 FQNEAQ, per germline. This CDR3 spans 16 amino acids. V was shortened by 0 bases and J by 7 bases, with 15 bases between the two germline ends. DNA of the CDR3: TGTGCCAGCAGCTTAGCCAACCGGGGCGTGGGCGGGGAGCTGTTTTTT. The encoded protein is CASSLANRGVGGELFF. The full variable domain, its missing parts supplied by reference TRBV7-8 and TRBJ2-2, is GAGVSQSPRYKVAKRGQDVALRCDPISGHVSLFWYQQALGQGPEFLTYFQNEAQLDKSGLPSDRFFAERPEGSVSTLKIQRTQQEDSAVYLCASSLANRGVGGELFFGEGSRLTVL.

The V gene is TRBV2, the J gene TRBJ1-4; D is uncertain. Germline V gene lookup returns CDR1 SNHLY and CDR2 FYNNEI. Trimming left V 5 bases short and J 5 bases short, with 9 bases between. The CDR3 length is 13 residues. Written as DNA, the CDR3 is TGTGCCAGCAGTTTGGACTTAAATGAAAAACTGTTTTTT. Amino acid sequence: CASSLDLNEKLFF. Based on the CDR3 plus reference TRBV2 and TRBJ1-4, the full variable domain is EPEVTQTPSHQVTQMGQEVILRCVPISNHLYFYWYRQILGQKVEFLVSFYNNEISEKSEIFDDQFSVERPDGSNFTLKIRSTKLEDSAMYFCASSLDLNEKLFFGSGTQLSVL.

The chain's CDR3 is CATSDPGTSGRTYNEQFF. The CDR3, as DNA: TGTGCCACCAGTGACCCCGGGACTAGCGGGAGGACCTACAATGAGCAGTTCTTC. The chain links TRBV24-1 to TRBJ2-1; TRBD2 agrees at 15 bases. Trimming took 4 bases from V and 2 from J; bases not matched to a gene: 5. The CDR3 runs to 18 residues. Germline CDR1 is KGHDR and CDR2 is SFDVKD.

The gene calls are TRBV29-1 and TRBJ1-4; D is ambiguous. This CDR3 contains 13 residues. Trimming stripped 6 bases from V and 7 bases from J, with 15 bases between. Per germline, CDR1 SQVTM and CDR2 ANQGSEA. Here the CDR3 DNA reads TGCAGCGTAATTGGACCGAGCGGTGAAAAACTGTTTTTT. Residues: CSVIGPSGEKLFF.

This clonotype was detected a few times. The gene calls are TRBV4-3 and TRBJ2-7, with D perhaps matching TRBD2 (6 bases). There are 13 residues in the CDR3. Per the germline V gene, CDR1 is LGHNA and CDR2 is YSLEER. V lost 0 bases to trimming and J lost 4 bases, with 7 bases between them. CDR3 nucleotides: TGCGCCAGCAGCCAAGAAAGCGGGTACGAGCAGTACTTC. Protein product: CASSQESGYEQYF.

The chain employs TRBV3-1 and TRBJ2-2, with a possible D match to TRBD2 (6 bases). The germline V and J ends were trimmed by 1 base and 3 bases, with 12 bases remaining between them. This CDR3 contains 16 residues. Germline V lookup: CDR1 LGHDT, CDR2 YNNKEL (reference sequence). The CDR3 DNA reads TGTGCCAGCAGCCAAGCTGGAGGGAGGTACACCGGGGAGCTGTTTTTT. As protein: CASSQAGGRYTGELFF.

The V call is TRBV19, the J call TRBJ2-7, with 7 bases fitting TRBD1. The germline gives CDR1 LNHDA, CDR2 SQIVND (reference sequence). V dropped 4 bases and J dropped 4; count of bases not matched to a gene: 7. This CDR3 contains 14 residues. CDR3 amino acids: CASSTSTGLYEQYF. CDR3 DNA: TGTGCCAGTAGTACTTCGACAGGGTTGTACGAGCAGTACTTC.

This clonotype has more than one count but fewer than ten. The CDR3 loop is CASSLASGTQYF. The CDR3 DNA follows: TGCGCCAGCAGCCTCGCAAGTGGTACGCAGTATTTT. The chain uses TRBV5-1 and TRBJ2-3; D is undetermined. Germline CDR1 and CDR2: SGHRS and YFSETQ. The CDR3 is made up of 12 amino acids. The ends were cut back, 4 bases at V and 8 bases at J, with 11 bases in the middle.

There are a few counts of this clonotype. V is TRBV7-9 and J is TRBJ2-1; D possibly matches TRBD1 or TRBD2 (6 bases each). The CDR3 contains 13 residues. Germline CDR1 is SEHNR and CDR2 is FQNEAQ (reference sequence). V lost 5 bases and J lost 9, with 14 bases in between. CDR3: CASSRGLRGEQFF. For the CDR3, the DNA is TGTGCCAGCAGCCGGGGGCTAAGGGGTGAGCAGTTCTTC.

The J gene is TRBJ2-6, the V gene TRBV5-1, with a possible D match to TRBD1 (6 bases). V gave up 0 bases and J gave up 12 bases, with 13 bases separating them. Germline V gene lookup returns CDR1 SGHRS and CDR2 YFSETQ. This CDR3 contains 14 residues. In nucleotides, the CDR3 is TGCGCCAGCAGCTTGGCCATGGGACAAGGCGTCCTGACTTTC. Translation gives CASSLAMGQGVLTF.

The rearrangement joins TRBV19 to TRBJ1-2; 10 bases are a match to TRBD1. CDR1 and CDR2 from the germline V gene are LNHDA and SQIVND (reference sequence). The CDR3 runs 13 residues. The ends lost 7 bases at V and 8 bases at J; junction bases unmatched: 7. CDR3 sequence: CASTPDRGPGYTF. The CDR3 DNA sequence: TGTGCCAGTACCCCTGACAGGGGGCCCGGCTACACCTTC.

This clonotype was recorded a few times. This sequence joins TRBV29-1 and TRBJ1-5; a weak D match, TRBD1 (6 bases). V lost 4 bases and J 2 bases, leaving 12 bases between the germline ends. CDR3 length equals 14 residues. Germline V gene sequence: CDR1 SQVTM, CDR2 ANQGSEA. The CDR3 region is CSVGGGIGNQPQHF. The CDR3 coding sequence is TGCAGCGTTGGAGGGGGGATAGGCAATCAGCCCCAGCATTTT.

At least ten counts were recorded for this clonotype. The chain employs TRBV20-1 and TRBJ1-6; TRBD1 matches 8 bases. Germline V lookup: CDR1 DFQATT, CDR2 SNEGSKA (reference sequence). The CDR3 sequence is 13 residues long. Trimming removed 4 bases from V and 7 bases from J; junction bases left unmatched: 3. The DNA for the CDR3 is TGCAGTGCTACCGGACAGGGAAATTCACCCCTCCACTTT. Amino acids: CSATGQGNSPLHF.

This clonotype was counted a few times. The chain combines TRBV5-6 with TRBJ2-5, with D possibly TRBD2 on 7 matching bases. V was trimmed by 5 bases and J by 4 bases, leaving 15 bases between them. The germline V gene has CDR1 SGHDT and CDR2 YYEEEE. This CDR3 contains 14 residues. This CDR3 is CASRERGGVETQYF. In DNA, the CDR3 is TGTGCCAGCAGGGAGAGGGGGGGCGTAGAGACCCAGTACTTC.

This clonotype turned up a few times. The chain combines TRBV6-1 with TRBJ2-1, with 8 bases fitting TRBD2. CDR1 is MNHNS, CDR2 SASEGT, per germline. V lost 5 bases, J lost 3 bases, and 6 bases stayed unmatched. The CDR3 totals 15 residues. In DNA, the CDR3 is TGTGCCAGCAGTAATCGGGCGGGAGGCTACAATGAGCAGTTCTTC. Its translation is CASSNRAGGYNEQFF.

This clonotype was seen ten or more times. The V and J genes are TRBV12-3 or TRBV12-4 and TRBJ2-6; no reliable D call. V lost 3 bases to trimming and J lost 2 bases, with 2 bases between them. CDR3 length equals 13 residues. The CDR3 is CASSLTGANVLTF. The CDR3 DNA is TGTGCCAGCAGTTTGACTGGGGCCAACGTCCTGACTTTC.

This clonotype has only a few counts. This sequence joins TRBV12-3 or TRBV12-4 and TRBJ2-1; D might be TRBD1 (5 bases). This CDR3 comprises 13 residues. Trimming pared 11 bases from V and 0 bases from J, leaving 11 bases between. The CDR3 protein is CADSASSYNEQFF. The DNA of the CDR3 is TGTGCCGACAGTGCGAGCTCCTACAATGAGCAGTTCTTC.

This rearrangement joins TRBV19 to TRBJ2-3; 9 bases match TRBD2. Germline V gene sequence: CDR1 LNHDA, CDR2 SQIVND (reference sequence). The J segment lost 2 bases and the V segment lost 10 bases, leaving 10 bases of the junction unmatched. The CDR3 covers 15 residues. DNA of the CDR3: TGTGCCACGCGCGGGAGGGGAGGGCCCACAGATACGCAGTATTTT. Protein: CATRGRGGPTDTQYF.

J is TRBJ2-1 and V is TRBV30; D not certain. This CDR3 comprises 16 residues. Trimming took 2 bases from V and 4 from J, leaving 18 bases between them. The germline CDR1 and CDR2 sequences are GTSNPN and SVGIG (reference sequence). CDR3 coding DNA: TGTGCCTGGAGTCCTTGGACCCCGATTACTTACAATGAGCAGTTCTTC. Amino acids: CAWSPWTPITYNEQFF.

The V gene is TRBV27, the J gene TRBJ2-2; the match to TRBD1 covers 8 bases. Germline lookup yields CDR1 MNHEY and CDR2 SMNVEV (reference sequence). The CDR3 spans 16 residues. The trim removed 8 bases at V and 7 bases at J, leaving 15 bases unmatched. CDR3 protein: CASQGQGQFFGGELFF. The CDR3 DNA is TGTGCCAGCCAAGGACAGGGCCAATTCTTTGGCGGGGAGCTGTTTTTT.